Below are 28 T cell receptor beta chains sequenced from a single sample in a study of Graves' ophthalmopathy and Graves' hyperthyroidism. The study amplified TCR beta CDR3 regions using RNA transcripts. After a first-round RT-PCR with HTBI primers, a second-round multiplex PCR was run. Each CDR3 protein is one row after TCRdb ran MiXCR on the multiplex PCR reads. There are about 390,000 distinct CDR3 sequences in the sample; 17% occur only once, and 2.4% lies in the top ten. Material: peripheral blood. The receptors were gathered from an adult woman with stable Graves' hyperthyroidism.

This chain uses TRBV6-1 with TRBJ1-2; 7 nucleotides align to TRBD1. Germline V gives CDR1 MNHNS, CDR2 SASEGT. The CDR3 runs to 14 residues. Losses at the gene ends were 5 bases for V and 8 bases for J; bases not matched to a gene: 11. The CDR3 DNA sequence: TGTGCCAGCAGTCCACACCGGGACAGCCAAGGCTACACCTTC. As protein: CASSPHRDSQGYTF.

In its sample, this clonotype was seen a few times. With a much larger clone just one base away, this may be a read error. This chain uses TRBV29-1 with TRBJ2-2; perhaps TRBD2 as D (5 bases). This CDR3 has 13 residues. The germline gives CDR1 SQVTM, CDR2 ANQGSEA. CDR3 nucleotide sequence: TGCAGCGTTGAAGGCACCGATACCGGGGAGCTGTGTTTT. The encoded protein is CSVEGTDTGELCF.

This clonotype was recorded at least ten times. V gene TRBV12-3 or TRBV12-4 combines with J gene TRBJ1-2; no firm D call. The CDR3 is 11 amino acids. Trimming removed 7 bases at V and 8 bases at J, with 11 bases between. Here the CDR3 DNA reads TGTGCCAGCATCGGTTCCGTGGGCTACACCTTC. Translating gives CASIGSVGYTF.

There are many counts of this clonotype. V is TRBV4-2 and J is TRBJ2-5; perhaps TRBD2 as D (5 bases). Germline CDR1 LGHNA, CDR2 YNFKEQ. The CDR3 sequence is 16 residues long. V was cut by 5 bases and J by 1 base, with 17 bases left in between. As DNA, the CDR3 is TGTGCCAGCAGCGCCCGTGGAGCGGCACTCCAAGAGACCCAGTACTTC. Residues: CASSARGAALQETQYF.

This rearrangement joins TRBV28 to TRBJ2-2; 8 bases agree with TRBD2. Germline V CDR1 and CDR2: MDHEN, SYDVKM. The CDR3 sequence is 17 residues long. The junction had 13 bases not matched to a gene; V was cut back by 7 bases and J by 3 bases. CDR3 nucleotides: TGTGCCAGCACGGAAGGGGTGGCGGGAGGCGACACCGGGGAGCTGTTTTTT. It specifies CASTEGVAGGDTGELFF.

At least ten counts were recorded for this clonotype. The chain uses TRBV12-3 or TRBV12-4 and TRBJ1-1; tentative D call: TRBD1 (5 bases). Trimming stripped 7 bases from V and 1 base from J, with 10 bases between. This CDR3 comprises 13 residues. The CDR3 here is CASTWTTNTEAFF. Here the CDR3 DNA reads TGTGCCAGCACCTGGACAACGAACACTGAAGCTTTCTTT.

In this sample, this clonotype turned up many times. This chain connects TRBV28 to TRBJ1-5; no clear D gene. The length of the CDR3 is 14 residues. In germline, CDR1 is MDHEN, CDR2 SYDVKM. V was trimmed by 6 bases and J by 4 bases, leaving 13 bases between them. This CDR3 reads CASSAGGENQPQHF. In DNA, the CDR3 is TGTGCCAGCAGCGCGGGAGGAGAGAATCAGCCCCAGCATTTT. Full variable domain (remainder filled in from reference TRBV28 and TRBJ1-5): DVKVTQSSRYLVKRTGEKVFLECVQDMDHENMFWYRQDPGLGLRLIYFSYDVKMKEKGDIPEGYSVSREKKERFSLILESASTNQTSMYLCASSAGGENQPQHFGDGTRLSIL.

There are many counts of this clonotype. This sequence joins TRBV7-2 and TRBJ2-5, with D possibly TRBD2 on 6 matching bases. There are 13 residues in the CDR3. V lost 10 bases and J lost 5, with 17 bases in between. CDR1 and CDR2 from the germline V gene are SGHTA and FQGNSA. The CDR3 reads CATGAGWQETQYF. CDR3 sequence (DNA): TGTGCCACCGGTGCGGGATGGCAGGAGACCCAGTACTTC.

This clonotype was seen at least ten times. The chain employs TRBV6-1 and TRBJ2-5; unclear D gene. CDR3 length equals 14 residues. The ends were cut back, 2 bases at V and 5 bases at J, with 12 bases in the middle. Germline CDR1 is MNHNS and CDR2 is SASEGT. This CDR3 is CASSEYGRTETQYF. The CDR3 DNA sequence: TGTGCCAGCAGTGAATACGGGCGGACCGAGACCCAGTACTTC.

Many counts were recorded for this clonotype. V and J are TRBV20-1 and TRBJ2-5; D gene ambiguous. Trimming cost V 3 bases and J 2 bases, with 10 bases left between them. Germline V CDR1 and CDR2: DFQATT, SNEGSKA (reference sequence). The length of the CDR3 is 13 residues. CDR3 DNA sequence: TGCAGTGCTAGTCTGAACTCACAAGAGACCCAGTACTTC. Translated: CSASLNSQETQYF.

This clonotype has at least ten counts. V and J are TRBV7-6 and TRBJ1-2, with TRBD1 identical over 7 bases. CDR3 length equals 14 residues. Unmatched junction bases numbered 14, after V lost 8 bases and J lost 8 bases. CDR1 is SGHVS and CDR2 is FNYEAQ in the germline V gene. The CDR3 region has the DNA TGTGCCAGCGGGAATTTAGACAGGGAAGGGGGCTACACCTTC. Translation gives CASGNLDREGGYTF.

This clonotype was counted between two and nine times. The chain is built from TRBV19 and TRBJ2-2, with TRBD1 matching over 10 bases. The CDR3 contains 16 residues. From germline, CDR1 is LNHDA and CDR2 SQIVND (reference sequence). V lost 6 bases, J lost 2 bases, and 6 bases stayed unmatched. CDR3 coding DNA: TGTGCCAGTAGCCAACTGACAGGGGGCAACACCGGGGAGCTGTTTTTT. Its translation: CASSQLTGGNTGELFF.

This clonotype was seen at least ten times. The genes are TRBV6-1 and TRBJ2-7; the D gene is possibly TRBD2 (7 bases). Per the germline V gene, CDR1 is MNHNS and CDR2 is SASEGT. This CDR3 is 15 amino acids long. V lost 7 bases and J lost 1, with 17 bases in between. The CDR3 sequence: CASTEGGAGSYEQYF. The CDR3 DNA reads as TGTGCCAGCACCGAAGGGGGGGCTGGGTCCTACGAGCAGTACTTC.

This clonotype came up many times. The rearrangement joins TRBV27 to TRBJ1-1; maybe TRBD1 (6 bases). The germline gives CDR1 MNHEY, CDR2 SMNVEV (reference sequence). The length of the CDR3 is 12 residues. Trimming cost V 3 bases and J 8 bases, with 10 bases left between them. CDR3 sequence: CASSFLGTEAFF. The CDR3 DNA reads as TGTGCCAGCAGTTTTCTAGGGACAGAAGCTTTCTTT.

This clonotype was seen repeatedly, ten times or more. The CDR3, as DNA: TGTGCCAGCAGTCGGGGACACAAGAGCACTGAAGCTTTCTTT. This codes for CASSRGHKSTEAFF. The V call is TRBV12-3 or TRBV12-4, the J call TRBJ1-1; TRBD1 is a possible D gene (6 bases). This CDR3 region has 14 residues. Trimming cost V 5 bases and J 4 bases, with 14 bases left between them.

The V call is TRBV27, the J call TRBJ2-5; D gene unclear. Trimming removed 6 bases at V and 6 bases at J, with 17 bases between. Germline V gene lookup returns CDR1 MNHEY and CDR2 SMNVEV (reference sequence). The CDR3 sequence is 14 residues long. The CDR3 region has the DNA TGTGCCAGCAGCAGCCCGCCACCAAGAAAGACCCAGTACTTC. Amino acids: CASSSPPPRKTQYF.

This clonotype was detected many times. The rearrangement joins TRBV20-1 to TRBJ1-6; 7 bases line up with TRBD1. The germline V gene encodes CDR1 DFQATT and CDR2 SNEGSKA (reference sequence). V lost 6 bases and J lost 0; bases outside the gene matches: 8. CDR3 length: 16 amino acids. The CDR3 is CSATDRDGSYNSPLHF. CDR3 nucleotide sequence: TGCAGTGCGACCGACAGGGATGGCTCCTATAATTCACCCCTCCACTTT.

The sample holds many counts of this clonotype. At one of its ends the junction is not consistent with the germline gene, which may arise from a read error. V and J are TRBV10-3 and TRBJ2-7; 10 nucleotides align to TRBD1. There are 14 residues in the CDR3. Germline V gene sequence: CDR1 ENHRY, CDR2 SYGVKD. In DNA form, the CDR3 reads TGTGTCATCAAAAAGGGACAGGGGAAGAACGAGCAGTACTTC. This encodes CVIKKGQGKNEQYF.

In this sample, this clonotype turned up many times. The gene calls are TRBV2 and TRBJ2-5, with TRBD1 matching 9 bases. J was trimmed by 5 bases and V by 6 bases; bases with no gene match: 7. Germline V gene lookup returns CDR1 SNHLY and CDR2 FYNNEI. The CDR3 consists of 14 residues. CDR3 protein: CASRQGAVSETQYF. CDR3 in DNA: TGTGCCAGCAGACAGGGGGCCGTCTCGGAGACCCAGTACTTC.

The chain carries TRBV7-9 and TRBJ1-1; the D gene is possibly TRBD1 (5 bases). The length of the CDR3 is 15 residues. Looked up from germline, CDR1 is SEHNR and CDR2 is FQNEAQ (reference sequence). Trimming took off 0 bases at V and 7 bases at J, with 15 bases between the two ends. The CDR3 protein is CASSLATGGVGEAFF. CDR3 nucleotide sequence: TGTGCCAGCAGCTTAGCTACTGGGGGTGTAGGTGAAGCTTTCTTT.

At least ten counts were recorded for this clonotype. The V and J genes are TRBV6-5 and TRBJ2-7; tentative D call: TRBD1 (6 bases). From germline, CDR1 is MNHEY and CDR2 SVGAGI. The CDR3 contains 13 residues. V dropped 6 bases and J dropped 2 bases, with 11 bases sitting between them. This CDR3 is CASRPGQTYEQYF. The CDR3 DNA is TGTGCCAGCAGACCGGGACAAACCTACGAGCAGTACTTC.

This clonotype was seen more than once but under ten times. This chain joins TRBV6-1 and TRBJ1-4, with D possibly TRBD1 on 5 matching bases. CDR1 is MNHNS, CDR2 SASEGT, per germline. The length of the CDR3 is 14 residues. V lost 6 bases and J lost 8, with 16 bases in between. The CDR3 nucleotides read TGTGCCAGCAGGGCCGCGGGGGGTGAGGAAAAACTGTTTTTT. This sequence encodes CASRAAGGEEKLFF.

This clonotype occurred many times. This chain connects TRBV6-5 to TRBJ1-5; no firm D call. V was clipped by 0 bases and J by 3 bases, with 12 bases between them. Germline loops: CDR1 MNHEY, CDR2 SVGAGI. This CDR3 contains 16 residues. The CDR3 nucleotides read TGTGCCAGCAGTTACTCGGCGGATAACCACAATCAGCCCCAGCATTTT. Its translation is CASSYSADNHNQPQHF.

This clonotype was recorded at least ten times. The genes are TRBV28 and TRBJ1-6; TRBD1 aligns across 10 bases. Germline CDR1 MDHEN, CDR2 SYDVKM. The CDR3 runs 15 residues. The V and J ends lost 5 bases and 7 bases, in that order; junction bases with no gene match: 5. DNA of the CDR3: TGTGCCAGCAGTCCATTGGACAGGGGGAATTCACCCCTCCACTTT. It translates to CASSPLDRGNSPLHF.

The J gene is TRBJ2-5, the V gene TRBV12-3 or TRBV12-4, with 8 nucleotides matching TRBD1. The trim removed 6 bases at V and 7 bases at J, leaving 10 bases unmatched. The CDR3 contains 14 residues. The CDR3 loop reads CASSSLTGESTQYF. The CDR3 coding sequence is TGTGCCAGCAGCTCCCTGACAGGGGAATCGACCCAGTACTTC.

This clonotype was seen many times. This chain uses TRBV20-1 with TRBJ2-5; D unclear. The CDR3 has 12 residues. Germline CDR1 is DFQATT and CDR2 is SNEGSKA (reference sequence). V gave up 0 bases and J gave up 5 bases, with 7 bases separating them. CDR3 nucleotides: TGCAGTGCTAGAGATTTTGGCGAGACCCAGTACTTC. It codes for CSARDFGETQYF.

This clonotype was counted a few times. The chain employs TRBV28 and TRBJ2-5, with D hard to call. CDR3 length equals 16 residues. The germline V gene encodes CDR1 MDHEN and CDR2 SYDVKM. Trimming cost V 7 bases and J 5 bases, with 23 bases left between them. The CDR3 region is CASTQSGQDQWETQYF. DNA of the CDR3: TGTGCCAGCACCCAATCCGGGCAGGATCAGTGGGAGACCCAGTACTTC.

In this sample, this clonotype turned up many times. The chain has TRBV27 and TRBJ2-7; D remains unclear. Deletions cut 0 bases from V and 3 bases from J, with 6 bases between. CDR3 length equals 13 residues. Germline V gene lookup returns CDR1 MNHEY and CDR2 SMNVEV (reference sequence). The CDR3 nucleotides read TGTGCCAGCAGTTTATCTCGGTTCTACGAGCAGTACTTC. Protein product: CASSLSRFYEQYF.